This T cell receptor (beta chain) derives from a study of blood T cells in healthy people across ages. Study-level results: Researchers judged that diversity estimates from one million T cells fell short of true values.

The CDR3 runs to 15 residues. CDR1 and CDR2 (germline): SQVTM, ANQGSEA. Trimming stripped 6 bases from V and 8 bases from J, with 25 bases between. The use of a sample-barcoded 5' primer and a J-beta primer mix characterized a second PCR of about 7 to 12 cycles. TCRdb reprocessed the 5' RACE reads via MiXCR and lists one record per CDR3 protein. The sample has 780,000 or so distinct CDR3 sequences, around 50% seen once. In the case of this clonotype: Its antigen is not known.

The clonotype originates from a man aged 35-49 years in good health. This chain joins TRBV29-1 and TRBJ1-2; D is perhaps TRBD1 (6 bases). Specimen: blood. The CDR3 bases are TGCAGCGTGGGGGCCCGGGCCGGCGGCTTCGACGGCTACACCTTC. Protein: CSVGARAGGFDGYTF.